The 27 T cell receptor beta chains given below trace back to one sample, sequenced in a study of blood T cell repertoires in COVID-19. Clones were sequenced by immunoSEQ multiplex PCR, and TCRdb holds only the in-frame ones, with some missing. The data contain about 130,000 clones, 84% of them seen just once; the ten biggest clones take up roughly 13%. Specimen: peripheral blood. The receptors shown here come from a human donor in a cohort sampled during active COVID-19.

This clone was found once. The J gene is TRBJ1-1, the V gene TRBV27, with D possibly TRBD1 on 5 matching bases. V was shortened by 2 bases and J by 7 bases, with 17 bases between the two germline ends. CDR3 length equals 15 residues. CDR1 is MNHEY and CDR2 is SMNVEV in the germline V gene (reference sequence). CDR3: CASSLGAGGRNEAFF. The CDR3 region has the DNA TGTGCCAGCAGTTTAGGGGCGGGGGGGAGGAATGAAGCTTTCTTT.

The CDR3 loop is CASSIVVRPGSDTQYF. The CDR3 DNA sequence: TGTGCCAGTAGTATAGTAGTAAGGCCCGGGTCAGATACGCAGTATTTT. This sequence joins TRBV19 and TRBJ2-3; D gene ambiguous. V lost 1 base and J lost 4, with 15 bases in between. CDR1 LNHDA and CDR2 SQIVND come from the germline V gene (reference sequence). The CDR3 covers 16 residues.

The chain employs TRBV5-1 and TRBJ2-2; 11 nucleotides align to TRBD1. The CDR3 sequence is 16 residues long. Germline assignment: CDR1 SGHRS and CDR2 YFSETQ. Trimming cost V 0 bases and J 5 bases; bases outside gene matches: 3. This chain's CDR3 is CASSLEGTGGTGELFF. The DNA of the CDR3 is TGCGCCAGCAGCTTGGAGGGGACAGGGGGGACCGGGGAGCTGTTTTTT.

The J gene is TRBJ2-1, the V gene TRBV5-5; 12 bases agree with TRBD2. With V trimmed by 0 bases and J by 10 bases, 5 bases remained unmatched. Looked up from germline, CDR1 is SGHKS and CDR2 is YYEKEE (reference sequence). The CDR3 is 15 amino acids. CDR3 in amino acids: CASSLVLAGGREQFF. For the CDR3, the DNA is TGTGCCAGCAGCTTGGTTCTAGCGGGGGGGCGGGAGCAGTTCTTC.

The chain carries TRBV3-1 (or the pseudogene TRBV3-2) and TRBJ2-5, with D perhaps TRBD1 (5 bases). V lost 1 base to trimming and J lost 5 bases, with 14 bases between them. The length of the CDR3 is 15 residues. In germline, CDR1 is LGHDT, CDR2 YNNKEL (reference sequence). CDR3 sequence reads: CASSQARRQRETQYF. The CDR3 nucleotides read TGTGCCAGCAGCCAAGCTCGTAGACAGAGGGAGACCCAGTACTTC.

This rearrangement joins TRBV11-2 to TRBJ1-5; the match to TRBD1 covers 12 bases. Per germline, CDR1 SGHAT and CDR2 FQNNGV. The length of the CDR3 is 15 residues. V trimming: 4 bases; J trimming: 7 bases; junction bases outside the gene matches: 5. The DNA of the CDR3 is TGTGCCAGCAGCTCCGGGACAGGGGGCATCCAGCCCCAGCATTTT. It specifies CASSSGTGGIQPQHF. Filled out from reference TRBV11-2 and TRBJ1-5, the complete variable domain reads EAGVAQSPRYKIIEKRQSVAFWCNPISGHATLYWYQQILGQGPKLLIQFQNNGVVDDSQLPKDRFSAERLKGVDSTLKIQPAKLEDSAVYLCASSSGTGGIQPQHFGDGTRLSIL.

This chain uses TRBV3-1 (or the pseudogene TRBV3-2) with TRBJ2-1; 7 positions agree with TRBD1. V shed 0 bases and J 5 bases; nucleotides not matched to a gene: 10. The CDR3 is 17 residues long. The germline CDR1 and CDR2 sequences are LGHDT and YNNKEL (reference sequence). In DNA form, the CDR3 reads TGTGCCAGCAGCCAAGAGGCCTGGGGACAGCAAGACAATGAGCAGTTCTTC. Translated: CASSQEAWGQQDNEQFF.

The rearrangement uses TRBV7-8 and TRBJ2-7; D possibly corresponds to TRBD1 (5 bases). V was trimmed by 0 bases and J by 0 bases, leaving 12 bases between them. The germline CDR1 and CDR2 sequences are SGHVS and FQNEAQ. CDR3 length: 16 residues. The CDR3 DNA sequence: TGTGCCAGCAGCTTAGCCCAGGGCCTGGTCTCCTACGAGCAGTACTTC. Amino acid sequence: CASSLAQGLVSYEQYF.

This clone came up once. V usage is TRBV5-1 and J usage is TRBJ2-1; 7 bases match TRBD2. V lost 0 bases, J lost 10 bases, and 4 bases stayed unmatched. CDR1 is SGHRS and CDR2 is YFSETQ in the germline V gene. The CDR3 has 13 residues. The CDR3 DNA follows: TGCGCCAGCAGCTTGGCTGGGGAGGGAGAGCAGTTCTTC. Its protein product is CASSLAGEGEQFF.

Turning to this clone: At one boundary the junction diverges from the germline segment, which might be a read error. This chain connects TRBV6-2 or TRBV6-3 to TRBJ2-5; D call uncertain. Germline V gene lookup returns CDR1 MNHEY and CDR2 SVGEGT. The CDR3 is 13 residues long. CDR3 in DNA: TGTGCCAGCAGTTCGGTAGCCCAAGATACCCAGTACTTC. Protein sequence: CASSSVAQDTQYF.

The J gene is TRBJ1-4, the V gene TRBV2, with a weak D call TRBD1 (6 bases). The germline V gene has CDR1 SNHLY and CDR2 FYNNEI. The CDR3 runs to 13 residues. Between the trimmed V and J ends, which lost 6 bases and 8 bases, there was a span of 13 bases. The CDR3: CASRRQVDEKLFF. CDR3 in DNA: TGTGCCAGCAGGCGACAGGTGGACGAAAAACTGTTTTTT.

This clone was picked up a small number of times. This sequence joins TRBV6-2 or TRBV6-3 and TRBJ1-1, with TRBD1 as a possible D gene (5 bases). Deletions cut 4 bases from V and 2 bases from J, with 8 bases between. The CDR3 has 13 amino acids. Germline assignment: CDR1 MNHEY and CDR2 SVGEGT. CDR3 in DNA: TGTGCCAGCAGTTTCGGGGGAAACACTGAAGCTTTCTTT. Its translation is CASSFGGNTEAFF.

V is TRBV29-1 and J is TRBJ1-6; TRBD1 agrees at 8 bases. This CDR3 comprises 13 residues. CDR1 is SQVTM and CDR2 is ANQGSEA in the germline V gene. The J segment lost 6 bases and the V segment lost 7 bases, leaving 5 bases of the junction unmatched. This chain's CDR3 is CSAQGARNSPLHF. The CDR3 DNA reads as TGCAGCGCGCAGGGGGCTCGTAATTCACCCCTCCACTTT.

V usage is TRBV13 and J usage is TRBJ1-1, with TRBD1 matching 10 bases. The V gene end was trimmed by 5 bases and the J gene end by 4 bases; junction bases not matched to a gene: 4. Germline V gene lookup returns CDR1 PRHDT and CDR2 FYEKMQ (reference sequence). The CDR3 sequence is 14 residues long. The DNA of the CDR3 is TGTGCCAGCAGCGCGGGACAGGGGTCCACTGAAGCTTTCTTT. Encoded protein: CASSAGQGSTEAFF.

The chain employs TRBV5-8 and TRBJ2-2, with 8 bases that match TRBD1. CDR1 and CDR2 (germline): SGHTS, YDEGEE. The CDR3 has 14 amino acids. The J segment lost 5 bases and the V segment lost 2 bases, leaving 2 bases of the junction unmatched. Here the CDR3 reads CASSLDRGTGELFF. CDR3 in DNA: TGTGCCAGCAGCTTAGACAGGGGAACCGGGGAGCTGTTTTTT.

The chain has TRBV19 and TRBJ2-1; the match to TRBD1 covers 11 bases. The CDR3 consists of 15 residues. Trimming took 3 bases from V and 7 from J; bases not matched to a gene: 5. CDR1 and CDR2 (germline): LNHDA, SQIVND (reference sequence). The CDR3 region is CASSITGTGGNEQFF. CDR3 nucleotide sequence: TGTGCCAGTAGTATTACCGGGACAGGGGGGAATGAGCAGTTCTTC.

The gene calls are TRBV2 and TRBJ2-3; 9 bases agree with TRBD1. CDR3 length: 14 residues. Germline V gives CDR1 SNHLY, CDR2 FYNNEI. J gave up 4 bases and V 8 bases, and 7 bases lay outside the gene matches. The CDR3 sequence is CASSGTGSPDTQYF. The CDR3 region has the DNA TGTGCCAGCTCCGGGACAGGGTCTCCAGATACGCAGTATTTT.

This rearrangement joins TRBV19 to TRBJ1-5; possible D gene TRBD1, 6 bases. The germline CDR1 and CDR2 sequences are LNHDA and SQIVND (reference sequence). The V and J ends lost 8 bases and 3 bases respectively, with 11 bases between them. There are 13 residues in the CDR3. The CDR3 region has the DNA TGTGCCAGTTCCGGACAGATCAATCAGCCCCAGCATTTT. It specifies CASSGQINQPQHF.

The chain uses TRBV3-1 (or the pseudogene TRBV3-2) and TRBJ2-3; no firm D call. Germline lookup yields CDR1 LGHDT and CDR2 YNNKEL (reference sequence). The V and J ends lost 1 base and 4 bases respectively, with 12 bases between them. This CDR3 has 15 amino acids. The CDR3 reads CASSQAGAPSDTQYF. The CDR3 nucleotides are TGTGCCAGCAGCCAAGCGGGTGCCCCGTCAGATACGCAGTATTTT.

The chain uses TRBV4-2 and TRBJ2-3; the match to TRBD1 covers 9 bases. This CDR3 contains 15 residues. The V gene's germline CDR1 is LGHNA and CDR2 YNFKEQ. Trimming took 3 bases from V and 6 from J; bases not matched to a gene: 7. Here the CDR3 reads CASSQRTGAEDTQYF. CDR3 coding DNA: TGTGCCAGCAGCCAGCGGACAGGGGCAGAGGATACGCAGTATTTT.

V is TRBV5-1 and J is TRBJ1-6; D is unclear. This CDR3 comprises 13 residues. From germline, CDR1 is SGHRS and CDR2 YFSETQ. V shed 6 bases and J shed 7 bases, with 11 bases lying between them. The CDR3 protein is CASKWEANSPLHF. CDR3 nucleotides: TGCGCCAGCAAGTGGGAGGCCAATTCACCCCTCCACTTT.

V usage is TRBV27 and J usage is TRBJ1-6; D possibly corresponds to TRBD1 (5 bases). From germline, CDR1 is MNHEY and CDR2 SMNVEV (reference sequence). The CDR3 is 14 residues long. V was clipped by 4 bases and J by 10 bases, with 14 bases between them. CDR3 amino acids: CASSSPQARSPLHF. Written as DNA, the CDR3 is TGTGCCAGCAGTTCACCACAGGCCAGGTCACCCCTCCACTTT.

The genes are TRBV3-1 (or the pseudogene TRBV3-2) and TRBJ1-3; 9 bases are a match to TRBD1. CDR3 length: 17 residues. V shed 4 bases, J shed 0 bases, and the junction held 7 bases outside the gene matches. Germline V gives CDR1 LGHDT, CDR2 YNNKEL (reference sequence). In DNA form, the CDR3 reads TGTGCCAGCAGCCCGGGACAGGGAGGAGGCTCTGGAAACACCATATATTTT. Translation gives CASSPGQGGGSGNTIYF.

This sequence joins TRBV6-6 and TRBJ1-3, with D maybe TRBD1 (6 bases). CDR1 and CDR2 (germline): MNHNY, SVGAGI (reference sequence). CDR3 size: 16 residues. The V and J ends lost 5 bases and 0 bases respectively, with 14 bases between them. The CDR3 sequence: CASSPPTGPSGNTIYF. As DNA, the CDR3 is TGTGCCAGCAGTCCCCCGACAGGTCCCTCTGGAAACACCATATATTTT.

The J gene is TRBJ1-2, the V gene TRBV20-1; 9 nucleotides align to TRBD1. The V gene's germline CDR1 is DFQATT and CDR2 SNEGSKA (reference sequence). The V and J ends lost 3 bases and 4 bases, in that order; junction bases with no gene match: 6. This CDR3 spans 14 amino acids. The DNA of the CDR3 is TGCAGTGCTAGTGGGGCACAGGGGGCCTATGGCTACACCTTC. This codes for CSASGAQGAYGYTF.

V is TRBV3-1 (or the pseudogene TRBV3-2) and J is TRBJ1-2, with a possible D match to TRBD1 (5 bases). Germline V lookup: CDR1 LGHDT, CDR2 YNNKEL (reference sequence). Trimming removed 4 bases from V and 6 bases from J, with 15 bases in between. The CDR3 spans 14 residues. The CDR3 DNA reads TGTGCCAGCAGCCCAAGTCTAGGGGTAAATGGCTACACCTTC. Protein sequence: CASSPSLGVNGYTF.

The CDR3 region has the DNA TGTGCCAGTAGTCTCCGGGACTTCTTGGTCGGGAATGAGCAGTTCTTC. It encodes CASSLRDFLVGNEQFF. V gene TRBV19 combines with J gene TRBJ2-1; D may be TRBD2 (6 bases). Looked up from germline, CDR1 is LNHDA and CDR2 is SQIVND (reference sequence). V was clipped by 5 bases and J by 7 bases, with 21 bases between them. This CDR3 region has 16 residues.